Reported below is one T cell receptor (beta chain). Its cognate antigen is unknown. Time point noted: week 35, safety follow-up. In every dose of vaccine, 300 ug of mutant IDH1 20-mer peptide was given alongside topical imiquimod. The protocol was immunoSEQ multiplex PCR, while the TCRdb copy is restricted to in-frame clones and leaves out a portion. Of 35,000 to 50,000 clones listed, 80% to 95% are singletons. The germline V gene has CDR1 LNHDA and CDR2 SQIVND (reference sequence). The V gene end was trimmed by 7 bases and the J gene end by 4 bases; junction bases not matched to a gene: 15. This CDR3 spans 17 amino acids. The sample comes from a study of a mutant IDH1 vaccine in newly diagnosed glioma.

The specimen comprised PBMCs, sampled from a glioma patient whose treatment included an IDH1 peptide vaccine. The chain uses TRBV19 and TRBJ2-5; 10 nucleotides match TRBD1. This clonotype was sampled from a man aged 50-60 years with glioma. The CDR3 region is CASIDLTNRDRGETQYF. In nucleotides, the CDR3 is TGTGCCAGTATCGACCTTACCAACCGGGACAGGGGAGAGACCCAGTACTTC. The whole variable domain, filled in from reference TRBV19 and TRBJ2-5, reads DGGITQSPKYLFRKEGQNVTLSCEQNLNHDAMYWYRQDPGQGLRLIYYSQIVNDFQKGDIAEGYSVSREKKESFPLTVTSAQKNPTAFYLCASIDLTNRDRGETQYFGPGTRLLVL.